These 10 T cell receptor beta chains came from one sample sequenced in a study of cytomegalovirus exposure and HLA in healthy donors. The PCR was carried out with 60 Vbeta primers and 13 Jbeta primers. TCRdb keeps only in-frame clones here, not all; method: immunoSEQ multiplex PCR. This sample carries 100,000 to 150,000 clones, about 80% of them seen once, and the ten largest clones take 1%. The sequencing input was PBMCs. These receptors originate from a man between 35 and 55 years old in good health and CMV-seronegative.

This chain connects TRBV2 to TRBJ2-2, with 8 bases that match TRBD1. In germline, CDR1 is SNHLY, CDR2 FYNNEI. Trimming at V came to 4 bases and at J to 0 bases, leaving 4 bases not matched to a gene. The CDR3 has 16 residues. CDR3 region: CASSGQGSANTGELFF. Here the CDR3 DNA reads TGTGCCAGCAGTGGACAGGGGTCGGCGAACACCGGGGAGCTGTTTTTT.

The rearrangement joins TRBV28 to TRBJ1-4; the D is unclear. There are 16 residues in the CDR3. Per the germline V gene, CDR1 is MDHEN and CDR2 is SYDVKM. The germline V and J ends were trimmed by 3 bases and 6 bases, with 17 bases remaining between them. CDR3 loop: CASSFGWKEWDEKLFF. Here the CDR3 DNA reads TGTGCCAGCAGTTTCGGATGGAAGGAGTGGGATGAAAAACTGTTTTTT.

The chain joins TRBV28 to TRBJ2-5, with 8 nucleotides matching TRBD2. CDR1 is MDHEN and CDR2 is SYDVKM in the germline V gene. The CDR3 consists of 15 residues. V shed 2 bases and J 5 bases; nucleotides not matched to a gene: 7. The CDR3 spells CASSLMAGGGETQYF. CDR3 coding DNA: TGTGCCAGCAGTTTAATGGCGGGAGGTGGGGAGACCCAGTACTTC.

The chain uses TRBV7-9 and TRBJ2-1; perhaps TRBD1 as D (6 bases). The CDR3 has 18 amino acids. Trimming shortened V by 5 bases and J by 0 bases, and 20 bases separated the two germline ends. Per germline, CDR1 SEHNR and CDR2 FQNEAQ (reference sequence). The DNA for the CDR3 is TGTGCCAGCAGCCCCAAAATGACAGGCGAAAGCTCCTACAATGAGCAGTTCTTC. Translating gives CASSPKMTGESSYNEQFF.

The gene calls are TRBV19 and TRBJ1-1; a possible D gene is TRBD1 (5 bases). V was trimmed by 7 bases and J by 11 bases, leaving 14 bases between them. Germline CDR1 is LNHDA and CDR2 is SQIVND (reference sequence). This CDR3 region has 11 residues. The CDR3 DNA reads as TGTGCCAGTATGGAGGGGCCACGGGCTTTCTTT. Translation: CASMEGPRAFF.

This clone was found a few times. The CDR3 DNA sequence: TGTGCCAGCAAGCTCGACAGGTCGGTATCCTACGAGCAGTACTTC. It yields the protein CASKLDRSVSYEQYF. This chain connects TRBV6-1 to TRBJ2-7, with a possible D match to TRBD1 (6 bases). Trimming pared 7 bases from V and 1 base from J, leaving 17 bases between. Germline V gives CDR1 MNHNS, CDR2 SASEGT. CDR3 length equals 15 residues.

The CDR3 loop is CAWSVQAPGPLHF. The CDR3 region has the DNA TGTGCCTGGAGTGTACAGGCGCCCGGACCCCTCCACTTT. The chain combines TRBV30 with TRBJ1-6, with D possibly matching TRBD1 (5 bases). In germline, CDR1 is GTSNPN, CDR2 SVGIG (reference sequence). The CDR3 covers 13 residues. Trimming removed 0 bases at V and 12 bases at J, with 12 bases between.

The chain recombines TRBV4-2 with TRBJ2-1; 7 bases line up with TRBD2. CDR1 LGHNA and CDR2 YNFKEQ come from the germline V gene. The CDR3 contains 15 residues. V gave up 1 base and J gave up 8 bases; unmatched junction bases: 8. The CDR3 DNA sequence: TGTGCCAGCAGCCAAGTCGGGGGGTCAAGGGATGAGCAGTTCTTC. It translates to CASSQVGGSRDEQFF.

V and J are TRBV28 and TRBJ2-1, with 11 nucleotides matching TRBD2. This CDR3 region has 16 residues. Germline-derived CDR1 and CDR2 are MDHEN and SYDVKM. The V segment lost 3 bases and the J segment 3 bases; nucleotides outside the gene matches: 4. CDR3 nucleotide sequence: TGTGCCAGCAGTTTCTCCGGGACTAGCGGCTACAATGAGCAGTTCTTC. Translated: CASSFSGTSGYNEQFF.

The rearrangement uses TRBV7-6 and TRBJ2-5; D perhaps matches TRBD1 (5 bases). This CDR3 spans 14 amino acids. From germline, CDR1 is SGHVS and CDR2 FNYEAQ. Trimming cost V 1 base and J 5 bases, with 11 bases left between them. Written as DNA, the CDR3 is TGTGCCAGCAGCTTAGTTATGTCAGGGGAGACCCAGTACTTC. Its translation is CASSLVMSGETQYF.